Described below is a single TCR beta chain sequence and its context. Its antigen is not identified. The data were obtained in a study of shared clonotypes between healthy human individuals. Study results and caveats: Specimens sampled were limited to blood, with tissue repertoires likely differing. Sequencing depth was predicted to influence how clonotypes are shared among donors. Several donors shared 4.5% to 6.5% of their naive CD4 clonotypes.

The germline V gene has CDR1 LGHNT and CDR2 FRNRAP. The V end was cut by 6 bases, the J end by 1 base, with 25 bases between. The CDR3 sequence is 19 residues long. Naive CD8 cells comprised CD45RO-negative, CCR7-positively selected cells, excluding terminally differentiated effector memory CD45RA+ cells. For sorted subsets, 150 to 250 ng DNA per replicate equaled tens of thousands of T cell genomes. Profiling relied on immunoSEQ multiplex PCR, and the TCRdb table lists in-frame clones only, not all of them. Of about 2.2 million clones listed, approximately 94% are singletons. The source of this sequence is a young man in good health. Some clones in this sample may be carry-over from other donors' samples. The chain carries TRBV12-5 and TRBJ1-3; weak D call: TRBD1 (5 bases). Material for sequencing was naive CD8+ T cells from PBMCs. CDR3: CASGQDYNRTIDSGNTIYF. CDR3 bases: TGTGCTAGTGGCCAGGACTATAACAGGACGATAGATTCTGGAAACACCATATATTTT. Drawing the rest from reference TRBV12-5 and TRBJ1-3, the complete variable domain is DARVTQTPRHKVTEMGQEVTMRCQPILGHNTVFWYRQTMMQGLELLAYFRNRAPLDDSGMPKDRFSAEMPDATLATLKIQPSEPRDSAVYFCASGQDYNRTIDSGNTIYFGEGSWLTVV.